These T cell receptor beta chains were read from a single sample in a study of early T cells in non-severe SARS-CoV-2 infection. TCRdb reprocessed the 5' RACE reads via MiXCR and lists one record per CDR3 protein. The sample includes roughly 27,000 distinct CDR3 sequences, 9.5% to 10% seen only once; the top ten take about 13%. Source material: whole blood. The receptors derive from an adult who was a healthcare worker with PCR-confirmed SARS-CoV-2 infection or an uninfected control (not recorded which). CDR3s include the opening cysteine and the closing phenylalanine or tryptophan. A D gene is named only where the DNA matches it firmly. The size of a clone is reported for some rows only, either as once, few or many, or as a class for expanded clones.

TRBV20-1	TRBJ1-2	-	-	CSAFGSSDGYTF	TGCAGTGCTTTTGGGTCCTCCGACGGCTACACCTTC
TRBV9	TRBJ2-7	-	medium-sized	CASSVEYRGGEQYF	TGTGCCAGCAGCGTTGAATACCGGGGAGGAGAGCAGTACTTC
TRBV6-5	TRBJ1-5	-	many	CASSYAGGGNQPQHF	TGTGCCAGCAGTTATGCGGGTGGCGGCAATCAGCCCCAGCATTTT
TRBV12-5	TRBJ2-7	TRBD1	many	CASGFFPGQGDEQYF	TGTGCTAGTGGTTTCTTCCCGGGACAGGGGGACGAGCAGTACTTC
TRBV5-4	TRBJ1-2	TRBD1	once	CASSRDSNYGYTF	TGTGCCAGCAGCAGGGACAGCAACTATGGCTACACCTTC
TRBV5-1	TRBJ2-1	TRBD2	many	CASSLKAGDFNEQFF	TGCGCCAGCAGCCTTAAAGCGGGGGATTTCAATGAGCAGTTCTTC
TRBV14	TRBJ2-1	TRBD2	-	CASSPLGLAGNNEQFF	TGTGCCAGCAGCCCTTTAGGGCTAGCGGGAAACAATGAGCAGTTCTTC
TRBV6-2/TRBV6-3	TRBJ2-5	-	many	CASTQVGETQYF	TGTGCCAGCACCCAAGTTGGCGAGACCCAGTACTTC
TRBV6-1	TRBJ2-7	-	-	CASIMTRSREQYF	TGTGCCAGCATCATGACCCGGTCAAGGGAGCAGTACTTC
TRBV6-5	TRBJ1-1	-	-	CASSYSRDWNTEAFF	TGTGCCAGCAGTTACTCGAGGGATTGGAACACTGAAGCTTTCTTT
TRBV6-5	TRBJ2-1	-	few	CASSYRLDAPEQFF	TGTGCCAGCAGTTACCGATTAGATGCGCCTGAGCAGTTCTTC
TRBV10-3	TRBJ2-1	-	few	CAISEGLTERNEQFF	TGTGCCATCAGTGAGGGTCTGACTGAAAGGAATGAGCAGTTCTTC
TRBV5-1	TRBJ1-6	TRBD1	many	CASGTGDSPLHF	TGCGCCAGCGGGACAGGGGATTCACCCCTCCACTTT
TRBV10-2	TRBJ1-5	-	few	CASRPGYSNQPQHF	TGCGCCAGTCGCCCGGGGTATAGCAATCAGCCCCAGCATTTT
TRBV12-3/TRBV12-4	TRBJ2-1	TRBD1	-	CASRPNRGGSYNEQFF	TGTGCCAGCAGACCTAACAGGGGCGGCTCCTACAATGAGCAGTTCTTC
TRBV19	TRBJ1-2	-	medium-sized	CASSVTRDAAGYTF	TGTGCCAGTAGTGTTACGAGGGACGCGGCTGGCTACACCTTC
TRBV7-2	TRBJ2-5	TRBD1	many	CASSSGQPRETQYF	TGTGCCAGCAGCTCGGGACAGCCTAGGGAGACCCAGTACTTC
TRBV6-5	TRBJ1-5	-	many	CASRGGGGNQPQHF	TGTGCCAGCAGGGGAGGAGGGGGCAATCAGCCCCAGCATTTT
TRBV7-8	TRBJ2-2	-	many	CASSLILGVNGELFF	TGTGCCAGCAGCTTAATTCTAGGTGTAAACGGGGAGCTGTTTTTT
TRBV12-3/TRBV12-4	TRBJ1-1	-	few	CASSLDRREAFF	TGTGCCAGCAGTTTAGACAGGCGTGAAGCTTTCTTT
TRBV4-3	TRBJ2-6	-	-	CASSQGPTGKGSGANVLTF	TGCGCCAGCAGCCAAGGACCAACAGGGAAAGGCTCTGGGGCCAACGTCCTGACTTTC
TRBV2	TRBJ1-2	-	-	CASKVDSNYGYTF	TGTGCCAGCAAGGTGGACAGCAACTATGGCTACACCTTC
TRBV5-6	TRBJ2-1	-	-	CASSHGIADSYNEQFF	TGTGCCAGCAGCCATGGAATAGCGGACTCCTACAATGAGCAGTTCTTC
TRBV7-3	TRBJ1-1	TRBD1	few	CASSLYGTGVTEAFF	TGTGCCAGCAGCTTATACGGGACAGGGGTTACTGAAGCTTTCTTT
TRBV7-8	TRBJ1-3	-	many	CASSFYSAVSGNTIYF	TGTGCCAGCAGCTTCTACTCAGCGGTTTCTGGAAACACCATATATTTT
TRBV5-4	TRBJ2-7	TRBD2	many	CASSEGLAGGLYEQYF	TGTGCCAGCAGCGAGGGACTAGCGGGGGGGCTCTACGAGCAGTACTTC
TRBV7-9	TRBJ1-2	-	many	CASSSTENYGYTF	TGTGCCAGCAGTTCTACTGAAAACTATGGCTACACCTTC
TRBV4-3	TRBJ2-1	-	medium-sized	CASSPGQRVGNEQFF	TGCGCCAGCAGCCCGGGGCAGCGGGTTGGGAATGAGCAGTTCTTC
TRBV20-1	TRBJ2-3	TRBD2	many	CSARRRGSTDTQYF	TGCAGTGCTAGAAGGCGGGGGAGCACAGATACGCAGTATTTT
TRBV3-1	TRBJ1-6	-	many	CASSQVRINSPLHF	TGTGCCAGCAGCCAAGTCAGGATCAATTCACCCCTCCACTTT
TRBV15	TRBJ2-1	-	-	CATSSFGTPSEFF	TGTGCCACCAGCAGCTTCGGGACCCCGAGTGAGTTCTTC
TRBV11-1	TRBJ1-6	TRBD1	many	CASSLSNRGTSPLHF	TGTGCCAGCAGCTTATCTAACAGGGGGACGTCACCCCTCCACTTT
TRBV11-2	TRBJ2-3	-	few	CASSFRGDTQYF	TGTGCCAGCAGCTTTAGGGGGGATACGCAGTATTTT
TRBV14	TRBJ2-7	-	few	CASSQGGYPGKDEQYF	TGTGCCAGCAGCCAAGGAGGGTACCCAGGCAAGGACGAGCAGTACTTC
TRBV12-3/TRBV12-4	TRBJ1-1	-	many	CASSFADEAFF	TGTGCCAGCAGTTTTGCAGATGAAGCTTTCTTT
TRBV10-3	TRBJ2-7	TRBD1	many	CAISDRDRESSYEQYF	TGTGCCATCAGTGACCGAGACAGGGAAAGCTCCTACGAGCAGTACTTC
TRBV6-6	TRBJ2-1	TRBD2	many	CASSRPGLAGGYNEQFF	TGTGCCAGCAGCCGTCCCGGACTAGCGGGGGGGTACAATGAGCAGTTCTTC
TRBV2	TRBJ2-5	-	few	CASSVVGESGETQYF	TGTGCCAGCAGTGTTGTAGGGGAATCGGGGGAGACCCAGTACTTC
TRBV3-1	TRBJ2-5	-	many	CASSQGRGRRLETQYF	TGTGCCAGCAGCCAAGGACGGGGGAGACGCTTGGAGACCCAGTACTTC
TRBV7-2	TRBJ2-5	-	-	CASSLVLVTPSETQYF	TGTGCCAGCAGCTTAGTTTTGGTAACCCCGTCGGAGACCCAGTACTTC
TRBV20-1	TRBJ2-3	-	many	CSASRGADTDTQYF	TGCAGTGCTTCGAGGGGGGCCGACACAGATACGCAGTATTTT
TRBV7-2	TRBJ2-5	TRBD2	medium-sized	CASSFSGGEWTQYF	TGTGCCAGCAGCTTCAGCGGGGGGGAGTGGACCCAGTACTTC
TRBV4-1	TRBJ1-2	-	-	CASSQDDSNYGYTF	TGCGCCAGCAGCCAAGATGACAGCAACTATGGCTACACCTTC
TRBV12-3/TRBV12-4	TRBJ2-3	-	few	CASSLSGPYTDTQYF	TGTGCCAGCAGTTTATCTGGACCTTACACAGATACGCAGTATTTT
TRBV29-1	TRBJ1-2	-	many	CSGIELPVERYGYTF	TGCAGCGGGATTGAACTGCCAGTAGAGAGGTATGGCTACACCTTC
TRBV7-2	TRBJ2-4	-	few	CASSLLGTLQYF	TGTGCCAGCAGCTTATTAGGGACATTACAGTACTTC
TRBV29-1	TRBJ2-5	-	many	CSVGATSVETQYF	TGCAGCGTTGGAGCTACGTCGGTGGAGACCCAGTACTTC
TRBV10-3	TRBJ1-5	-	few	CASCLGANQPQHF	TGTGCCAGCTGTCTCGGGGCCAATCAGCCCCAGCATTTT
TRBV11-2	TRBJ1-6	-	few	CASSLRGSYNSPLHF	TGTGCCAGCAGCTTAAGAGGGAGCTATAATTCACCCCTCCACTTT
TRBV7-6	TRBJ2-5	-	many	CASSLTGTQGGFSMAQYF	TGTGCCAGCAGCTTAACCGGGACGCAAGGAGGCTTCAGTATGGCCCAGTACTTC
TRBV5-1	TRBJ1-1	-	many	CASSPSAGNTEAFF	TGCGCCAGCAGCCCTTCCGCAGGGAACACTGAAGCTTTCTTT
TRBV7-6	TRBJ2-1	TRBD2	many	CASSAAPLAGAEQFF	TGTGCCAGCAGCGCAGCCCCCCTAGCGGGGGCTGAGCAGTTCTTC
TRBV5-6	TRBJ1-6	-	many	CASSPDRVSPLHF	TGTGCCAGCAGCCCTGACAGAGTCTCCCCCCTCCACTTT
TRBV4-1	TRBJ2-4	TRBD2	many	CASSQDSGGLSGNIQYF	TGCGCCAGCAGCCAAGACAGCGGGGGGCTTTCCGGAAACATTCAGTACTTC
TRBV3-1	TRBJ1-1	-	many	CASSHQMNTEAFF	TGTGCCAGCAGCCACCAGATGAACACTGAAGCTTTCTTT